The clone carrying this TCR beta chain was detected once. Its antigen is currently unknown. Unique molecular identifiers were used to barcode this TCRbeta library. TCRdb re-called the PCR reads through MiXCR, storing one row per CDR3 protein. The sample consists of 450,000 to 600,000 distinct CDR3 sequences, 10% to 15% of them appearing once. J gave up 2 bases and V 6 bases, and 9 bases lay outside the gene matches. The CDR3 runs 15 residues. Germline V CDR1 and CDR2: WSHSY, SAAADI. The data were taken from a study of T-cell reconstitution after alpha-beta-depleted transplantation in children. Notes on the study in general: Some patients showed high day-60 TCRbeta diversity, which derived from surviving recipient T cells and thymic progenitors. Most T-cell counts and diversity one year after the transplant came from T cells that were newly produced. Reported findings indicate that, about two months after transplant, alpha-beta T cells came from several hundred expanded clones, which were derived from non-depleted graft cells.

The specimen comprised PBMCs, mostly from graft donor cells, sampled 360 days after TCRalphabeta/CD19-depleted stem cell transplant. The chain uses TRBV10-2 and TRBJ2-7, with TRBD1 matching over 8 bases. This clonotype was sampled from a male patient younger than 18 who had a stem cell transplant for acute myeloid leukemia, so the T cells may come from the graft donor. Written as DNA, the CDR3 is TGCGCCAGCAGCCTGACAGGGGCCGGTACCTACGAGCAGTACTTC. It codes for CASSLTGAGTYEQYF.